These T cell receptor beta chains were read from a single sample in a study of blood T cell repertoires in COVID-19. The table came from immunoSEQ multiplex PCR; TCRdb's copy has only in-frame clones and leaves some out. The data hold about 380,000 clones, with 88% observed a single time. The sequenced material came from PBMCs or T cells enriched from blood (not recorded which). These receptors originate from a woman aged 18-29 years who had recovered from COVID-19. The CDR3 runs from the conserved cysteine through the conserved F or W. Each record gives: J gene, V gene, CDR3 protein.

>TRBJ2-7|TRBV30
CAWGGRRRQGNEQYF
>TRBJ1-1|TRBV19
CASSIDWNTEAFF
>TRBJ1-5|TRBV6-6
CASSLQGSQPQHF
>TRBJ2-3|TRBV7-9
CASEGQGTDTQYF
>TRBJ1-4|TRBV27
CASSSGRMAEGSEKLFF
>TRBJ1-2|TRBV19
CASSNTGYYGYTF
>TRBJ1-6|TRBV7-6
CASSLQGTYNSPLHF
>TRBJ1-1|TRBV4-3
CASSLNRGLAEAFF
>TRBJ1-2|TRBV30
CAWSGTGYGGYTF
>TRBJ1-1|TRBV7-2
CASSLDNRGYTEAFF
>TRBJ2-1|TRBV21-1
CASSKIRCGVNGNEQFF
>TRBJ1-2|TRBV2
CASSGGEGVYGYTF
>TRBJ2-7|TRBV7-2
CASSLGGGRVDEQYF
>TRBJ1-2|TRBV19
CASFSGKGGGYGYTF
>TRBJ2-7|TRBV5-6
CASSLVAGSLVYEQYF
>TRBJ2-7|TRBV3-1/TRBV3-2
CASSHPRDSTYEQYF
>TRBJ2-3|TRBV20-1
CSASGPGHESTDTQYF
>TRBJ2-7|TRBV7-9
CASSSGTGFYEQYF
>TRBJ1-6|TRBV5-4
CASSLPGGVNSPLHF
>TRBJ1-5|TRBV30
CAWSIPYTVEYQPQHF
>TRBJ2-7|TRBV4-2
CASSLREGAGEQYF
>TRBJ2-7|TRBV15
CATSRAKLSGHPYEQYF
>TRBJ1-4|TRBV7-6
CASSLVGRGAEKLFF
>TRBJ1-1|TRBV2
CASSVEKTGPNTEAFF
>TRBJ2-3|TRBV20-1
CSASGEAESTDTQYF
>TRBJ1-2|TRBV11-2
CASSLVEAGYTF
>TRBJ1-1|TRBV7-3
CASRIRRNTEAFF
>TRBJ2-7|TRBV2
CASSLGIPYEQYF
>TRBJ2-1|TRBV7-9
CASSPDRGIDNEQFF
>TRBJ2-7|TRBV7-9
CASSLASGVGQYF
>TRBJ2-3|TRBV3-1/TRBV3-2
CASSSRENTDTQYF
>TRBJ1-3|TRBV18
CASSLAKAAESTIYF
>TRBJ1-6|TRBV7-8
CASSLGTGGSPLHF
>TRBJ1-6|TRBV14
CASSLGQVSSPLHF
>TRBJ1-1|TRBV7-9
CASSFDMNTEAFF
>TRBJ1-5|TRBV30
CAWSVGQGSGQPQHF
>TRBJ2-5|TRBV3-1/TRBV3-2
CASSPPGGAGETQYF
>TRBJ1-2|TRBV19
CASSPFWGKGESYGYTF
>TRBJ2-7|TRBV5-5
CASSLAGGPYEQYF
>TRBJ1-1|TRBV7-2
CASSLMGHPNTEAFF
>TRBJ2-5|TRBV6-5
CASSLSTGQETQYF
>TRBJ2-5|TRBV29-1
CSVDDRGRFVGETQYF
>TRBJ2-1|TRBV18
CASSPPSRGYNEQFF
>TRBJ2-1|TRBV6-1
CASSERQGVFYNEQFF